A single sample gave rise to the 31 T cell receptor beta chains below, sequenced in a study of neurological immune-mediated disorders (dated by TCRdb to about 2019). To prepare the library, 5' RACE was applied. Sequencing relied on an Illumina HiSeq 2500. TCRdb reprocessed the public reads (quality trimming at Q25 with fastp, clone calling with MiXCR) and kept in-frame beta chains. CDR3 protein duplicates are merged, each entry listing the most common genes and DNA. This sample gives about 74,000 distinct CDR3 sequences in total; 5.2% of them show up just once. The ten largest clonotypes hold around 7% of the sample. Sequenced material: PBMCs. The source of these receptors is a man between 18 and 35 years old with multiple sclerosis.

This clonotype was counted many times. This chain uses TRBV5-1 with TRBJ2-1; TRBD1 matches at 9 bases. Trimming took 0 bases from V and 10 from J; bases not matched to a gene: 5. The CDR3 is 14 residues long. Germline V gives CDR1 SGHRS, CDR2 YFSETQ. The CDR3 protein is CASSLEGQGREQFF. CDR3 sequence (DNA): TGCGCCAGCAGCTTGGAGGGACAGGGCCGAGAGCAGTTCTTC. Supplemented by reference TRBV5-1 and TRBJ2-1, the full variable domain reads KAGVTQTPRYLIKTRGQQVTLSCSPISGHRSVSWYQQTPGQGLQFLFEYFSETQRNKGNFPGRFSGRQFSNSRSEMNVSTLELGDSALYLCASSLEGQGREQFFGPGTRLTVL.

In this sample, this clonotype turned up many times. CDR3: CASTRPDRGGNEQFF. CDR3 nucleotide sequence: TGTGCCAGCACCCGCCCGGACAGGGGCGGGAATGAGCAGTTCTTC. The rearrangement links TRBV11-2 to TRBJ2-1, with 9 positions matching TRBD1. The CDR3 spans 15 residues. V shed 7 bases and J 7 bases; nucleotides not matched to a gene: 11. Germline V gene lookup returns CDR1 SGHAT and CDR2 FQNNGV.

This clonotype was found a few times. This chain links TRBV30 with TRBJ2-7, with 9 nucleotides matching TRBD1. The CDR3 spans 13 residues. Per germline, CDR1 GTSNPN and CDR2 SVGIG (reference sequence). With 5 bases clipped from V and 6 bases from J, the junction kept 8 bases outside the gene matches. Here the CDR3 DNA reads TGTGCCTGGGGGACAGGGAAGGGCTCCGAGCAGTACTTC. This translates into CAWGTGKGSEQYF.

This clonotype showed up many times. This chain connects TRBV10-3 to TRBJ2-7; 10 bases line up with TRBD2. The trim removed 2 bases at V and 7 bases at J, leaving 8 bases unmatched. The CDR3 length is 15 residues. CDR1 is ENHRY and CDR2 is SYGVKD in the germline V gene. Here the CDR3 reads CAISEGLAGAMEQYF. The CDR3 DNA is TGTGCCATCAGTGAGGGGCTAGCGGGAGCCATGGAGCAGTACTTC.

V is TRBV12-3 or TRBV12-4 and J is TRBJ2-3; D not certain. V was cut by 6 bases and J by 6 bases, with 7 bases left in between. This CDR3 spans 11 amino acids. Here the CDR3 reads CASSPQDTQYF. DNA of the CDR3: TGTGCCAGCAGCCCACAGGATACGCAGTATTTT.

This rearrangement joins TRBV6-6 to TRBJ2-2, with 10 bases fitting TRBD2. With 3 bases clipped from V and 3 bases from J, the junction kept 7 bases outside the gene matches. Germline V lookup: CDR1 MNHNY, CDR2 SVGAGI (reference sequence). The CDR3 length is 17 residues. As DNA, the CDR3 is TGTGCCAGCAGTTATTCGAGCGGGGGGGCCGACACCGGGGAGCTGTTTTTT. It translates to CASSYSSGGADTGELFF.

The chain has TRBV6-2 or TRBV6-3 and TRBJ2-1, with 13 bases fitting TRBD2. V gave up 5 bases and J gave up 9 bases; unmatched junction bases: 10. Per the germline V gene, CDR1 is MNHEY and CDR2 is SVGEGT. The CDR3 has 16 amino acids. The CDR3 DNA reads as TGTGCCAGCAGTGCCACCACTAGCGGGAGGGCGAGTGAGCAGTTCTTC. It encodes CASSATTSGRASEQFF.

The sample holds many counts of this clonotype. A junction boundary mismatches the germline segment, possibly from a read error. CDR3 DNA sequence: TGCAGTGCTAGATCGGAGGAGGGTCAGCCCCAGAATTTT. This gives the protein CSARSEEGQPQNF. J is TRBJ1-5 and V is TRBV20-1, with unresolved D. This CDR3 is built from 13 residues. Germline CDR1 is DFQATT and CDR2 is SNEGSKA (reference sequence).

In its sample, this clonotype was seen a few times. This chain joins TRBV20-1 and TRBJ2-7, with 9 bases matching TRBD1. CDR1 is DFQATT, CDR2 SNEGSKA, per germline (reference sequence). The trim removed 2 bases at V and 5 bases at J, leaving 10 bases unmatched. This CDR3 region has 15 residues. The CDR3 is CSARSGQGPLHEQYF. The CDR3 nucleotides read TGCAGTGCTAGATCTGGACAGGGGCCCCTCCACGAGCAGTACTTC.

At least ten counts were recorded for this clonotype. The chain joins TRBV5-1 to TRBJ1-2; unclear D gene. Germline loops: CDR1 SGHRS, CDR2 YFSETQ. Deletions cut 4 bases from V and 0 bases from J, with 13 bases between. This CDR3 region has 15 residues. The CDR3 region is CASSRTVLSNYGYTF. DNA for the CDR3: TGCGCCAGCAGCAGGACGGTTCTATCTAACTATGGCTACACCTTC.

This clonotype was counted at least ten times. This chain links TRBV24-1 with TRBJ2-3, with D perhaps assigned TRBD1 or TRBD2 (6 bases each). Looked up from germline, CDR1 is KGHDR and CDR2 is SFDVKD. The germline V and J ends were trimmed by 9 bases and 9 bases, with 24 bases remaining between them. This CDR3 is built from 15 residues. CDR3 nucleotides: TGTGCCACCGGGGGCTCGGGAGATGCCGCTTGGACGCAGTATTTT. Amino acid sequence: CATGGSGDAAWTQYF.

This clonotype was observed at least ten times. The V call is TRBV27, the J call TRBJ2-7; possible D gene TRBD2, 5 bases. The V end was cut by 2 bases, the J end by 6 bases, with 17 bases between. The CDR3 extends over 15 amino acids. Germline V gene data show CDR1 as MNHEY and CDR2 as SMNVEV (reference sequence). CDR3 amino acids: CASSLTYRGQGEQYF. DNA of the CDR3: TGTGCCAGCAGTTTAACATACCGGGGTCAAGGCGAGCAGTACTTC.

This clonotype appeared many times. The chain uses TRBV7-2 and TRBJ2-2, with 10 bases identical to TRBD2. The trim removed 0 bases at V and 6 bases at J, leaving 7 bases unmatched. CDR1 is SGHTA and CDR2 is FQGNSA in the germline V gene. CDR3 size: 17 residues. The CDR3 DNA reads TGTGCCAGCAGCTTAGCCCCTAGCGGGAGAAGGGCCGGGGAGCTGTTTTTT. This codes for CASSLAPSGRRAGELFF. The variable domain in full, completed from reference TRBV7-2 and TRBJ2-2, reads GAGVSQSPSNKVTEKGKDVELRCDPISGHTALYWYRQSLGQGLEFLIYFQGNSAPDKSGLPSDRFSAERTGGSVSTLTIQRTQQEDSAVYLCASSLAPSGRRAGELFFGEGSRLTVL.

This clonotype was seen many times. V is TRBV28 and J is TRBJ1-6; D is unclear. Germline CDR1 reads MDHEN; CDR2 reads SYDVKM. V was pared by 4 bases and J by 0 bases, with 7 bases between. The CDR3 has 15 residues. The CDR3 is CASSSTSSYNSPLHF. CDR3 DNA sequence: TGTGCCAGCAGTTCCACGAGCTCCTATAATTCACCCCTCCACTTT.

This clonotype has a count of ten or more. The chain links TRBV20-1 to TRBJ2-5; the match to TRBD2 covers 10 bases. Germline V gene data show CDR1 as DFQATT and CDR2 as SNEGSKA (reference sequence). The V segment lost 2 bases and the J segment 4 bases; nucleotides outside the gene matches: 7. This CDR3 contains 15 residues. The CDR3 loop is CSARPLRLAGETQYF. CDR3 DNA: TGCAGTGCTAGACCGCTAAGACTAGCGGGAGAGACCCAGTACTTC.

V usage is TRBV27 and J usage is TRBJ2-3; 9 positions match TRBD1. CDR3 length: 16 amino acids. V shed 5 bases, J shed 4 bases, and the junction held 10 bases outside the gene matches. The germline V gene has CDR1 MNHEY and CDR2 SMNVEV (reference sequence). In DNA form, the CDR3 reads TGTGCCAGCAGTCTCCAACAGGGGGCGCCGGCAGATACGCAGTATTTT. Amino acid sequence: CASSLQQGAPADTQYF.

This clonotype has a handful of counts. This sequence joins TRBV20-1 and TRBJ2-7, with 7 bases identical to TRBD2. With 6 bases clipped from V and 3 bases from J, the junction kept 8 bases outside the gene matches. This CDR3 contains 13 residues. CDR1 and CDR2 (germline): DFQATT, SNEGSKA (reference sequence). CDR3 residues: CSAESQRDYEQYF. The CDR3 bases are TGCAGTGCCGAGAGCCAGCGGGACTACGAGCAGTACTTC.

This clonotype has ten or more counts. The CDR3 loop is CSAIDQINEQFF. The CDR3 coding sequence is TGCAGTGCTATAGACCAGATCAATGAGCAGTTCTTC. V is TRBV20-1 and J is TRBJ2-1; D not resolved. Germline CDR1 and CDR2: DFQATT and SNEGSKA (reference sequence). V lost 4 bases and J lost 6, with 10 bases in between. CDR3 length: 12 residues.

Ten or more counts support this clonotype. A much larger clonotype is one base distant, so this may be a read error. This chain connects TRBV5-1 to TRBJ2-5; D may be TRBD1 or TRBD2 (5 bases each). The V gene's germline CDR1 is SGHRS and CDR2 YFSETQ. The length of the CDR3 is 15 residues. The V end was cut by 4 bases, the J end by 4 bases, with 17 bases between. The CDR3 reads CASSRDGERVETQYF. The CDR3 coding sequence is TGCGCCAGCAGCCGGGACGGGGAAAGGGTAGAGACCCAGTACTTC. Together with reference TRBV5-1 and TRBJ2-5, the CDR3 gives the full variable domain: KAGVTQTPRYLIKTRGQQVTLSCSPISGHRSVSWYQQTPGQGLQFLFEYFSETQRNKGNFPGRFSGRQFSNSRSEMNVSTLELGDSALYLCASSRDGERVETQYFGPGTRLLVL.

This clonotype was counted between two and nine times. The CDR3 nucleotides are TGCAGTGCCGTCGAGTGGGGCTTGTACGAGCAGTACTTC. Amino acid sequence: CSAVEWGLYEQYF. The V and J genes are TRBV20-1 and TRBJ2-7; possibly TRBD1 for D (5 bases). The CDR3 consists of 13 residues. V was pared by 6 bases and J by 4 bases, with 16 bases between. Germline lookup yields CDR1 DFQATT and CDR2 SNEGSKA (reference sequence).

This clonotype has a count of ten or more. The rearrangement uses TRBV20-1 and TRBJ2-7; 7 bases agree with TRBD2. The length of the CDR3 is 13 residues. After removal of 4 bases from V and 2 bases from J, the junction contained 5 bases not matched to a gene. Germline V gene sequence: CDR1 DFQATT, CDR2 SNEGSKA (reference sequence). The chain's CDR3 is CSATGGRTYEQYF. CDR3 in DNA: TGCAGTGCTACGGGCGGGAGAACCTACGAGCAGTACTTC.

The chain employs TRBV20-1 and TRBJ1-5, with 9 nucleotides matching TRBD1. Trimming took 4 bases from V and 6 from J; bases not matched to a gene: 10. Germline CDR1 is DFQATT and CDR2 is SNEGSKA (reference sequence). The CDR3 spans 15 residues. CDR3 sequence (DNA): TGCAGTGCTATAGATGGGGGACAGGGAGGTCAGCCCCAGCATTTT. This sequence encodes CSAIDGGQGGQPQHF.

This clonotype was recorded at least ten times. CDR3 nucleotide sequence: TGTGCCAGCAGTTTGGGGGGAGGGGAGTACGAGCAGTACTTC. Amino acids: CASSLGGGEYEQYF. The chain links TRBV28 to TRBJ2-7; 7 bases are a match to TRBD2. Trimming removed 3 bases from V and 4 bases from J; junction bases left unmatched: 6. The length of the CDR3 is 14 residues. The germline CDR1 and CDR2 sequences are MDHEN and SYDVKM.

There are many counts of this clonotype. This chain connects TRBV20-1 to TRBJ2-4, with a weak D call TRBD2 (6 bases). The CDR3 spans 15 residues. The ends were cut back, 1 base at V and 0 bases at J, with 10 bases in the middle. Germline V gene data show CDR1 as DFQATT and CDR2 as SNEGSKA (reference sequence). CDR3 sequence: CSARGEEIAKNIQYF. The CDR3 nucleotides read TGCAGTGCTAGAGGGGAGGAGATAGCCAAAAACATTCAGTACTTC.

This clonotype has ten or more counts. V and J are TRBV20-1 and TRBJ2-3, with 12 positions matching TRBD2. This CDR3 is 16 amino acids long. V shed 0 bases and J 3 bases; nucleotides not matched to a gene: 4. CDR1 and CDR2 from the germline V gene are DFQATT and SNEGSKA (reference sequence). CDR3 coding DNA: TGCAGTGCTAGAGATCTAGCGGGGGGGCAAACAGATACGCAGTATTTT. Protein: CSARDLAGGQTDTQYF.

This clonotype was counted a few times. Just one base apart from a much larger clone, this may be a read error. This sequence joins TRBV20-1 and TRBJ2-4; perhaps TRBD2 as D (5 bases). The CDR3 covers 12 residues. Per germline, CDR1 DFQATT and CDR2 SNEGSKA (reference sequence). V lost 5 bases, J lost 5 bases, and 10 bases lay in between. The CDR3 sequence is CSAGEAENIQYF. The CDR3 region has the DNA TGCAGTGCTGGGGAAGCGGAAAACATTCAGTACTTC.

This clonotype has a count of ten or more. This sequence joins TRBV29-1 and TRBJ1-5, with D possibly being TRBD1 (5 bases). The CDR3 length is 17 residues. Germline CDR1 is SQVTM and CDR2 is ANQGSEA. V was shortened by 5 bases and J by 0 bases, with 20 bases between the two germline ends. The CDR3, as DNA: TGCAGCGTTTTCGGTAAGGGGAGGCCTAATAGCAATCAGCCCCAGCATTTT. Encoded protein: CSVFGKGRPNSNQPQHF.

This clonotype was found many times. V is TRBV20-1 and J is TRBJ2-3; D may be TRBD1 (5 bases). Germline V gene sequence: CDR1 DFQATT, CDR2 SNEGSKA (reference sequence). V gave up 0 bases and J gave up 1 base, with 11 bases separating them. The CDR3 has 15 amino acids. The CDR3 DNA follows: TGCAGTGCTAGAGATCGAAGGGGCGGCACAGATACGCAGTATTTT. This codes for CSARDRRGGTDTQYF.

This clonotype was seen repeatedly, ten times or more. The rearrangement links TRBV19 to TRBJ1-2; TRBD1 might be the D (6 bases). The CDR3 is 13 residues long. V lost 5 bases and J 3 bases, leaving 10 bases between the germline ends. Germline CDR1 is LNHDA and CDR2 is SQIVND (reference sequence). CDR3 nucleotides: TGTGCCAGTAGTTTCCGGACAGACTATGGCTACACCTTC. It yields the protein CASSFRTDYGYTF.

This clonotype was seen ten or more times. The rearrangement links TRBV25-1 to TRBJ1-2; the match to TRBD1 covers 12 bases. Germline CDR1 and CDR2: MGHDK and SYGVNS. V trimming: 2 bases; J trimming: 4 bases; junction bases outside the gene matches: 11. CDR3 length: 18 amino acids. The CDR3 protein is CASSEPGTGGASSYGYTF. The CDR3 region has the DNA TGTGCCAGCAGTGAACCCGGGACAGGGGGCGCTTCTTCCTATGGCTACACCTTC.

This clonotype was picked up many times. The chain joins TRBV7-2 to TRBJ2-7; 8 nucleotides line up with TRBD1. V lost 3 bases and J lost 5; bases outside the gene matches: 9. The CDR3 extends over 15 amino acids. The germline V gene encodes CDR1 SGHTA and CDR2 FQGNSA. Here the CDR3 reads CASSFTTGDGDEQYF. Here the CDR3 DNA reads TGTGCCAGCAGCTTTACGACAGGGGATGGCGACGAGCAGTACTTC.